These 18 T cell receptor beta chains originate from one sample sequenced in a study of blood T cell repertoires in COVID-19. Clones were read by immunoSEQ multiplex PCR, and TCRdb kept only the in-frame ones, dropping some. The table includes some 52,000 clones, less than 90% detected once. What was sequenced was peripheral blood. These TCRs come from a human donor with active COVID-19. The donor label of this sample is uncertain.

This rearrangement joins TRBV3-1 (or the pseudogene TRBV3-2) to TRBJ2-6; D possibly corresponds to TRBD1 (5 bases). CDR1 and CDR2 from the germline V gene are LGHDT and YNNKEL (reference sequence). CDR3 length: 15 residues. The V end lost 5 bases, the J end lost 2 bases, and 10 bases lay between the germline ends. The CDR3 coding sequence is TGTGCCAGCAGCGTCCAGGGTACTGGGGCCAACGTCCTGACTTTC. Residues: CASSVQGTGANVLTF.

The chain joins TRBV19 to TRBJ1-1; possible D gene TRBD1, 6 bases. V lost 4 bases to trimming and J lost 4 bases, with 13 bases between them. This CDR3 has 14 amino acids. Germline V gene data show CDR1 as LNHDA and CDR2 as SQIVND (reference sequence). The CDR3 is CASSNRVIGTEAFF. As DNA, the CDR3 is TGTGCCAGTAGTAACAGGGTTATCGGCACTGAAGCTTTCTTT.

The chain couples TRBV5-1 to TRBJ1-1; 9 bases line up with TRBD1. Germline CDR1 is SGHRS and CDR2 is YFSETQ. This CDR3 has 13 amino acids. Germline trimming cut 5 bases from V and 9 bases from J; bases unmatched to any gene: 8. This CDR3 is CASRGRTGEKAFF. The CDR3 DNA reads as TGCGCCAGCAGGGGAAGGACAGGGGAAAAAGCTTTCTTT.

The rearrangement links TRBV7-6 to TRBJ2-2; 8 nucleotides align to TRBD2. This CDR3 has 17 residues. Losses at the gene ends were 1 base for V and 0 bases for J; bases not matched to a gene: 4. Per germline, CDR1 SGHVS and CDR2 FNYEAQ. CDR3: CASSLVPGLANTGELFF. The CDR3 nucleotides are TGTGCCAGCAGCTTAGTACCGGGACTAGCGAACACCGGGGAGCTGTTTTTT.

The chain combines TRBV7-2 with TRBJ1-3; 8 positions agree with TRBD1. Germline V gene sequence: CDR1 SGHTA, CDR2 FQGNSA. The CDR3 is 16 amino acids. V trimming: 1 base; J trimming: 2 bases; junction bases outside the gene matches: 4. CDR3 amino acids: CASSLVGQGTGNTIYF. CDR3 bases: TGTGCCAGCAGCTTAGTTGGACAGGGAACTGGAAACACCATATATTTT.

The chain joins TRBV11-1 to TRBJ2-4; TRBD1 might be the D (6 bases). The V and J ends lost 5 bases and 8 bases respectively, with 16 bases between them. This CDR3 comprises 14 residues. CDR1 is SGHAT and CDR2 is FQDESV in the germline V gene (reference sequence). The CDR3 loop reads CASSQDGGGYIQYF. For the CDR3, the DNA is TGTGCCAGCAGCCAGGATGGGGGCGGTTACATTCAGTACTTC.

J is TRBJ2-1 and V is TRBV6-2 or TRBV6-3; 7 bases fit TRBD1. The germline gives CDR1 MNHEY, CDR2 SVGEGT. CDR3 size: 15 residues. V was pared by 2 bases and J by 4 bases, with 5 bases of the junction left unmatched. The CDR3 protein is CASSYEGQRYNEQFF. CDR3 coding DNA: TGTGCCAGCAGTTACGAGGGACAGCGTTACAATGAGCAGTTCTTC.

The chain joins TRBV20-1 to TRBJ2-1, with 9 bases fitting TRBD2. V dropped 3 bases and J dropped 2; count of bases not matched to a gene: 5. The length of the CDR3 is 15 residues. Germline CDR1 DFQATT, CDR2 SNEGSKA (reference sequence). The CDR3 is CSASSGGGPYNEQFF. Here the CDR3 DNA reads TGCAGTGCTAGTAGCGGGGGAGGCCCCTACAATGAGCAGTTCTTC.

The chain carries TRBV7-8 and TRBJ2-2, with 10 nucleotides matching TRBD2. Germline-derived CDR1 and CDR2 are SGHVS and FQNEAQ. Trimming removed 8 bases from V and 4 bases from J; junction bases left unmatched: 7. This CDR3 is built from 15 residues. The CDR3 reads CASSERGGLTGELFF. The CDR3 DNA reads TGTGCCAGCTCAGAGCGGGGGGGCCTCACCGGGGAGCTGTTTTTT.

This clone showed up just once. The chain links TRBV10-3 to TRBJ2-6; 9 bases align to TRBD1. This CDR3 spans 18 amino acids. V shed 5 bases and J 0 bases; nucleotides not matched to a gene: 8. CDR1 ENHRY and CDR2 SYGVKD come from the germline V gene. Here the CDR3 DNA reads TGTGCCATCAGTCCCCCGGGACAGGGAGCCTCTGGGGCCAACGTCCTGACTTTC. It specifies CAISPPGQGASGANVLTF.

The sample holds one count of this clone. The chain recombines TRBV10-3 with TRBJ1-1, with D perhaps TRBD1 (5 bases). Trimming left V 3 bases short and J 4 bases short, with 24 bases between. This CDR3 has 18 amino acids. Per the germline V gene, CDR1 is ENHRY and CDR2 is SYGVKD. CDR3: CAISDPVGGLITGTEAFF. The CDR3 bases are TGTGCCATCAGTGATCCCGTCGGGGGACTTATAACCGGCACTGAAGCTTTCTTT.

This clone was counted between two and nine times. This chain uses TRBV5-6 with TRBJ2-7, with a tentative D call TRBD1 (5 bases). Trimming shortened V by 0 bases and J by 9 bases, and 16 bases separated the two germline ends. Germline CDR1 SGHDT, CDR2 YYEEEE. This CDR3 region has 14 residues. CDR3 sequence: CASSLGQGPMRQYF. The CDR3 region has the DNA TGTGCCAGCAGCTTGGGGCAGGGTCCAATGAGGCAGTACTTC.

The rearrangement links TRBV7-2 to TRBJ1-3, with 7 bases lining up with TRBD1. The junction had 9 bases not matched to a gene; V was cut back by 10 bases and J by 0 bases. CDR1 is SGHTA and CDR2 is FQGNSA in the germline V gene. This CDR3 spans 15 amino acids. CDR3 sequence: CATGQAVHSGNTIYF. CDR3 DNA sequence: TGTGCCACTGGACAGGCTGTGCACTCTGGAAACACCATATATTTT.

The rearrangement joins TRBV2 to TRBJ2-5; TRBD2 matches 8 bases. The CDR3 covers 16 residues. Germline V gives CDR1 SNHLY, CDR2 FYNNEI. V was pared by 2 bases and J by 5 bases, with 10 bases of the junction left unmatched. The CDR3 sequence is CASSETVSPGGETQYF. CDR3 DNA sequence: TGTGCCAGCAGTGAAACGGTATCTCCGGGGGGGGAGACCCAGTACTTC.

The V call is TRBV13, the J call TRBJ2-5, with D maybe TRBD2 (7 bases). This CDR3 has 15 amino acids. The V and J ends lost 10 bases and 4 bases respectively, with 22 bases between them. Germline values: CDR1 PRHDT, CDR2 FYEKMQ (reference sequence). CDR3: CATDGVVGGRETQYF. The CDR3 coding sequence is TGTGCCACCGATGGGGTCGTGGGGGGGCGAGAGACCCAGTACTTC. Filled out from reference TRBV13 and TRBJ2-5, the complete variable domain reads AAGVIQSPRHLIKEKRETATLKCYPIPRHDTVYWYQQGPGQDPQFLISFYEKMQSDKGSIPDRFSAQQFSDYHSELNMSSLELGDSALYFCATDGVVGGRETQYFGPGTRLLVL.

This clone was recorded once. The chain has TRBV19 and TRBJ2-5; D uncertain. This CDR3 has 16 amino acids. The germline CDR1 and CDR2 sequences are LNHDA and SQIVND (reference sequence). V was clipped by 5 bases and J by 3 bases, with 19 bases between them. This CDR3 is CASSEFAGYLKETQYF. The CDR3, as DNA: TGTGCCAGTAGTGAGTTCGCAGGTTATCTGAAAGAGACCCAGTACTTC.

J is TRBJ1-2 and V is TRBV7-2, with 9 bases that match TRBD1. The germline V gene encodes CDR1 SGHTA and CDR2 FQGNSA. CDR3 length equals 18 residues. The ends lost 8 bases at V and 8 bases at J; junction bases unmatched: 24. CDR3 sequence: CASAKKVTGGSASDGYTF. The CDR3 DNA sequence: TGTGCCAGCGCCAAAAAAGTAACAGGGGGCTCAGCCAGTGACGGCTACACCTTC.

V and J are TRBV4-1 and TRBJ1-2; TRBD1 might be the D (5 bases). Trimming removed 1 base at V and 5 bases at J, with 14 bases between. Germline V CDR1 and CDR2: MGHRA, YSYEKL. CDR3 length equals 15 residues. CDR3: CASSQGQHLNYGYTF. CDR3 DNA: TGCGCCAGCAGCCAAGGACAGCACCTCAATTATGGCTACACCTTC.